Following are 28 T cell receptor beta chains from one sample sequenced in a study of T cells after yellow fever vaccination (dated by TCRdb to between 2018 and 2021). The treatment or condition label, as the study defines it: live attenuated yellow fever vaccine strain. Libraries were prepared through 5' RACE. These reads were obtained on an Illumina HiSeq 2500. In-frame beta chains were kept once TCRdb had trimmed the public reads at Q25 with fastp and called clones with MiXCR. Every entry covers one CDR3 protein and lists the most common genes and DNA from its rows. Recorded for this sample are 300,000 or so distinct CDR3 sequences; 13% of them occurred a single time. The ten largest clones represent 0.4% to 0.55% of the sample. The material was CD4+ T cells sorted from PBMCs, obtained 45 days after the yellow fever booster vaccination. Receptors were obtained from a young man who received the YFV17D yellow fever vaccine.

This clonotype was picked up a small number of times. CDR3 residues: CASSLSADVSNQPQHF. The CDR3 DNA follows: TGTGCCAGCAGTTTATCGGCAGACGTGAGCAATCAGCCCCAGCATTTT. V gene TRBV12-3 or TRBV12-4 combines with J gene TRBJ1-5; D unclear. This CDR3 region has 16 residues. The V gene lost 2 bases and the J gene lost 1 base, with 12 bases spanning the gap.

The chain couples TRBV7-2 to TRBJ2-5; the D gene is possibly TRBD2 (7 bases). Germline V gives CDR1 SGHTA, CDR2 FQGNSA. CDR3 length equals 17 residues. V was cut by 2 bases and J by 5 bases, with 21 bases left in between. In DNA, the CDR3 is TGTGCCAGCAGCTTAAGGGGGGGGCCTCGTCCTCAGGAGACCCAGTACTTC. This codes for CASSLRGGPRPQETQYF. Using reference TRBV7-2 and TRBJ2-5 for the parts outside the CDR3, the full variable domain is GAGVSQSPSNKVTEKGKDVELRCDPISGHTALYWYRQSLGQGLEFLIYFQGNSAPDKSGLPSDRFSAERTGGSVSTLTIQRTQQEDSAVYLCASSLRGGPRPQETQYFGPGTRLLVL.

The rearrangement uses TRBV5-1 and TRBJ1-5; D gene uncertain. This CDR3 has 9 residues. Trimming stripped 7 bases from V and 11 bases from J, with 7 bases between. Germline CDR1 is SGHRS and CDR2 is YFSETQ. In DNA form, the CDR3 reads TGCGCCAGCCTGCCGGCCCAGCATTTT. Its protein product is CASLPAQHF.

This clonotype came up a few times. CDR3 sequence: CASSFSRGGDTQYF. Written as DNA, the CDR3 is TGTGCCAGCAGCTTCTCCCGGGGCGGCGATACGCAGTATTTT. V usage is TRBV7-2 and J usage is TRBJ2-3; D is perhaps TRBD1 or TRBD2 (5 bases each). The CDR3 is made up of 14 amino acids. CDR1 and CDR2 from the germline V gene are SGHTA and FQGNSA. The germline V and J ends were trimmed by 3 bases and 6 bases, with 13 bases remaining between them.

This clonotype was recorded a few times. The rearrangement links TRBV5-1 to TRBJ2-3; the D call may be TRBD1 or TRBD2 (6 bases each). Germline V gene data show CDR1 as SGHRS and CDR2 as YFSETQ. This CDR3 has 14 residues. V gave up 5 bases and J gave up 6 bases, with 16 bases separating them. CDR3: CASRRGEFSDTQYF. The CDR3 DNA reads TGCGCCAGCAGGAGGGGGGAGTTCTCCGATACGCAGTATTTT.

This chain links TRBV9 with TRBJ2-7; a weak D match, TRBD1 (6 bases). V gave up 7 bases and J gave up 2 bases, with 13 bases separating them. This CDR3 is built from 13 residues. Per germline, CDR1 SGDLS and CDR2 YYNGEE. CDR3: CASLTGRTYEQYF. Written as DNA, the CDR3 is TGTGCCAGCCTGACAGGCCGCACCTACGAGCAGTACTTC.

There are a few counts of this clonotype. The CDR3 DNA is TGTGCCAGGGGGACAGGGGAATTGGGGGAGCAGTTCTTC. This encodes CARGTGELGEQFF. The chain joins TRBV2 to TRBJ2-1; 10 bases align to TRBD1. The V gene's germline CDR1 is SNHLY and CDR2 FYNNEI. The CDR3 totals 13 residues. With 9 bases clipped from V and 10 bases from J, the junction kept 9 bases outside the gene matches.

The table lists this clonotype with a few counts. The rearrangement links TRBV12-5 to TRBJ2-3; tentatively, D is TRBD1 or TRBD2 (5 bases each). The CDR3 loop spans 14 amino acids. Trimming left V 3 bases short and J 1 base short, with 8 bases between. The germline V gene has CDR1 LGHNT and CDR2 FRNRAP. CDR3 protein: CASGFGTGTDTQYF. DNA of the CDR3: TGTGCTAGTGGTTTCGGGACGGGCACAGATACGCAGTATTTT.

This clonotype was detected a few times. The V call is TRBV7-8, the J call TRBJ2-3; D uncertain. The CDR3 contains 16 residues. In germline, CDR1 is SGHVS, CDR2 FQNEAQ. V was trimmed by 5 bases and J by 0 bases, leaving 15 bases between them. As DNA, the CDR3 is TGTGCCAGCAGCCCGTTACGACCGGACAGCACAGATACGCAGTATTTT. This gives the protein CASSPLRPDSTDTQYF.

The DNA of the CDR3 is TGTGCCAGCAGCGCGAATAGCGGCTACGAGCAGTACTTC. This translates into CASSANSGYEQYF. The gene calls are TRBV7-2 and TRBJ2-7; D is possibly TRBD2 (6 bases). V shed 5 bases and J shed 3 bases, with 11 bases lying between them. The CDR3 is made up of 13 amino acids. In germline, CDR1 is SGHTA, CDR2 FQGNSA.

This clonotype was detected ten times or more. V usage is TRBV7-2 and J usage is TRBJ2-1; 7 nucleotides agree with TRBD1. The V gene's germline CDR1 is SGHTA and CDR2 FQGNSA. Trimming took 1 base from V and 4 from J; bases not matched to a gene: 10. This CDR3 has 17 residues. For the CDR3, the DNA is TGTGCCAGCAGCTTAGGGTACGGACAGGAAGAGTACAATGAGCAGTTCTTC. It yields the protein CASSLGYGQEEYNEQFF.

The CDR3 sequence is CASSVGSGGQETQYF. The CDR3 DNA sequence: TGTGCCAGCAGCGTAGGTTCGGGGGGCCAAGAGACCCAGTACTTC. This chain uses TRBV9 with TRBJ2-5, with TRBD2 matching over 7 bases. Germline CDR1 is SGDLS and CDR2 is YYNGEE. With 0 bases clipped from V and 1 base from J, the junction kept 3 bases outside the gene matches. The CDR3 extends over 15 amino acids.

This clonotype was counted at least ten times. This chain links TRBV28 with TRBJ1-5; 7 bases align to TRBD1. Germline CDR1 reads MDHEN; CDR2 reads SYDVKM. This CDR3 has 15 amino acids. V trimming: 9 bases; J trimming: 7 bases; junction bases outside the gene matches: 15. In DNA, the CDR3 is TGTGCCAGTCTCGCCCGGACAGGTAGAGGCCAGCCCCAGCATTTT. It translates to CASLARTGRGQPQHF.

This clonotype was seen more than once but under ten times. This chain connects TRBV12-3 or TRBV12-4 to TRBJ2-7; TRBD1 is a possible D gene (6 bases). V lost 3 bases and J 2 bases, leaving 11 bases between the germline ends. The CDR3 is 14 amino acids. The CDR3 region is CASSFGQPPYEQYF. Written as DNA, the CDR3 is TGTGCCAGCAGTTTCGGACAGCCTCCCTACGAGCAGTACTTC.

Regarding this clonotype: This may arise from a read error, as a much more abundant clone is one base away. The gene calls are TRBV20-1 and TRBJ2-1; D is uncertain. Trimming took 6 bases from V and 6 from J, leaving 9 bases between them. The CDR3 is 11 amino acids. CDR1 and CDR2 (germline): DFQATT, SNEGSKA (reference sequence). The CDR3 bases are TGCAGTGCCCTCCCCATCAATGAGCAGTTCTTC. It translates to CSALPINEQFF.

The chain has TRBV14 and TRBJ2-5, with a possible D match to TRBD2 (5 bases). The CDR3 runs to 13 residues. With 3 bases removed from V and 2 bases from J, the gap between germline ends came to 7 bases. Per germline, CDR1 SGHDN and CDR2 FVKESK. CDR3 protein: CASSHGLQETQYF. The CDR3 nucleotides are TGTGCCAGCAGCCACGGACTGCAAGAGACCCAGTACTTC. Combining the CDR3 with reference TRBV14 and TRBJ2-5 gives the whole variable domain EAGVTQFPSHSVIEKGQTVTLRCDPISGHDNLYWYRRVMGKEIKFLLHFVKESKQDESGMPNNRFLAERTGGTYSTLKVQPAELEDSGVYFCASSHGLQETQYFGPGTRLLVL.

This rearrangement joins TRBV19 to TRBJ2-1; 7 bases fit TRBD2. The CDR3 runs to 14 residues. The trim removed 9 bases at V and 5 bases at J, leaving 10 bases unmatched. Germline V lookup: CDR1 LNHDA, CDR2 SQIVND (reference sequence). The CDR3 sequence is CASKSTSHDNEQFF. DNA for the CDR3: TGTGCCAGCAAGTCGACTAGCCACGACAATGAGCAGTTCTTC. The entire variable domain, with the rest obtained from reference TRBV19 and TRBJ2-1, is as follows: DGGITQSPKYLFRKEGQNVTLSCEQNLNHDAMYWYRQDPGQGLRLIYYSQIVNDFQKGDIAEGYSVSREKKESFPLTVTSAQKNPTAFYLCASKSTSHDNEQFFGPGTRLTVL.

The gene calls are TRBV7-3 and TRBJ2-3; D is unresolved. There are 14 residues in the CDR3. Per germline, CDR1 SGHTA and CDR2 FQGTGA. V lost 3 bases to trimming and J lost 0 bases, with 7 bases between them. Here the CDR3 reads CASSLRASTDTQYF. The CDR3 bases are TGTGCCAGCAGCTTGAGAGCTAGCACAGATACGCAGTATTTT. Supplemented by reference TRBV7-3 and TRBJ2-3, the full variable domain reads GAGVSQTPSNKVTEKGKYVELRCDPISGHTALYWYRQSLGQGPEFLIYFQGTGAADDSGLPNDRFFAVRPEGSVSTLKIQRTERGDSAVYLCASSLRASTDTQYFGPGTRLTVL.

J is TRBJ1-1 and V is TRBV6-1, with unresolved D. V lost 6 bases and J lost 2, with 10 bases in between. The CDR3 is 13 amino acids. Looked up from germline, CDR1 is MNHNS and CDR2 is SASEGT. The CDR3: CASSLRHNTEAFF. CDR3 bases: TGTGCCAGCAGCCTCCGACACAACACTGAAGCTTTCTTT.

V and J are TRBV20-1 and TRBJ2-4; TRBD1 agrees at 8 bases. V dropped 4 bases and J dropped 3; count of bases not matched to a gene: 11. The V gene's germline CDR1 is DFQATT and CDR2 SNEGSKA (reference sequence). The CDR3 extends over 16 amino acids. The CDR3 region is CSATDRGSWGKNIQYF. CDR3 nucleotide sequence: TGCAGTGCTACTGACAGGGGATCCTGGGGCAAAAACATTCAGTACTTC.

The genes are TRBV6-2 or TRBV6-3 and TRBJ2-5; D possibly corresponds to TRBD1 (7 bases). V was trimmed by 8 bases and J by 5 bases, leaving 24 bases between them. The CDR3 has 16 amino acids. The germline V gene encodes CDR1 MNHEY and CDR2 SVGEGT. CDR3 sequence: CASLRGDRATWETQYF. In DNA, the CDR3 is TGTGCCAGCCTCAGGGGGGACAGAGCCACTTGGGAGACCCAGTACTTC.

This clonotype was counted only a few times. This rearrangement joins TRBV14 to TRBJ2-1; TRBD2 aligns across 7 bases. Germline CDR1 is SGHDN and CDR2 is FVKESK. The CDR3 totals 15 residues. The ends lost 8 bases at V and 2 bases at J; junction bases unmatched: 9. CDR3 DNA sequence: TGTGCCAGCGCCTCGCTAGCGGCAGCCTACAATGAGCAGTTCTTC. It encodes CASASLAAAYNEQFF.

The V and J genes are TRBV16 and TRBJ1-5, with D hard to call. This CDR3 comprises 14 residues. Germline values: CDR1 KGHSY, CDR2 FQNENV. Trimming cost V 4 bases and J 0 bases, with 7 bases left between them. CDR3 amino acids: CASSLLYSNQPQHF. The CDR3 DNA reads TGTGCCAGCAGCCTTTTATATAGCAATCAGCCCCAGCATTTT.

This clonotype has ten or more counts. This rearrangement joins TRBV6-5 to TRBJ2-1, with 10 bases matching TRBD2. The CDR3 totals 15 residues. V was pared by 5 bases and J by 3 bases, with 4 bases of the junction left unmatched. Germline lookup yields CDR1 MNHEY and CDR2 SVGAGI. CDR3 amino acids: CASSLLAGDYNEQFF. The CDR3 coding sequence is TGTGCCAGCAGTCTGCTAGCGGGAGACTACAATGAGCAGTTCTTC.

This clonotype was counted a few times. The chain carries TRBV5-1 and TRBJ2-2; D may be TRBD2 (6 bases). The V gene's germline CDR1 is SGHRS and CDR2 YFSETQ. V was shortened by 4 bases and J by 3 bases, with 13 bases between the two germline ends. This CDR3 contains 15 residues. CDR3 sequence (DNA): TGCGCCAGCAGCCCTGGCGGGGCGGACACCGGGGAGCTGTTTTTT. Residues: CASSPGGADTGELFF.

The table lists this clonotype with many counts. The chain is built from TRBV18 and TRBJ2-7; 9 nucleotides match TRBD1. In germline, CDR1 is KGHSH, CDR2 LQKENI. The CDR3 extends over 15 amino acids. Losses at the gene ends were 8 bases for V and 1 base for J; bases not matched to a gene: 9. The CDR3 sequence: CASLSSGTGSYEQYF. CDR3 in DNA: TGTGCCAGCCTTTCGTCCGGGACAGGGTCCTACGAGCAGTACTTC.

In the case of this clonotype: The junction departs from the called germline gene at one end, perhaps through a read error. V is TRBV5-1 and J is TRBJ2-2; TRBD1 might be the D (7 bases). CDR1 SGHRS and CDR2 YFSETQ come from the germline V gene. The CDR3 runs 16 residues. DNA of the CDR3: TGCGCCAGCAGACCCGCAGGGGGGCTGGCTGGCGGGGAGCTGTTCTTT. This gives the protein CASRPAGGLAGGELFF.

In this sample, this clonotype turned up a few times. The gene calls are TRBV11-2 and TRBJ2-7; D remains ambiguous. Germline V CDR1 and CDR2: SGHAT, FQNNGV. V lost 1 base, J lost 1 base, and 8 bases lay in between. The CDR3 has 14 amino acids. The CDR3 sequence: CASSLGRRSYEQYF. The CDR3 DNA reads TGTGCCAGCAGCTTAGGACGAAGGTCCTACGAGCAGTACTTC.